The 21 T cell receptor beta chains given below trace back to one sample, sequenced in a study of shared clonotypes between healthy human individuals. Naive CD8 populations comprised CD45RO-negative cells positively selected for CCR7, excluding terminally differentiated effector memory CD45RA+ cells. The method was immunoSEQ multiplex PCR; TCRdb's version includes in-frame clones alone and lacks a portion of them. The table has over 2 million clones, about 95% seen once. Sequenced: naive CD8+ T cells sorted from blood. The receptors here all came from a man aged 18 to 29 in good health.

The rearrangement joins TRBV7-9 to TRBJ1-4; 9 bases align to TRBD1. The CDR3 runs to 15 residues. V lost 0 bases and J lost 4; bases outside the gene matches: 0. CDR1 SEHNR and CDR2 FQNEAQ come from the germline V gene (reference sequence). CDR3 residues: CASSLAGQGNEKLFF. The CDR3 region has the DNA TGTGCCAGCAGCTTAGCGGGACAGGGTAATGAAAAACTGTTTTTT.

This clone was detected once. Other DNA sequences in this sample translate to the same CDR3. V and J are TRBV27 and TRBJ2-7; D is uncertain. The CDR3 extends over 14 amino acids. V gave up 0 bases and J gave up 1 base, with 7 bases separating them. CDR1 MNHEY and CDR2 SMNVEV come from the germline V gene (reference sequence). CDR3 in DNA: TGTGCCAGCAGTTTATCCCCCGAATCCTACGAGCAGTACTTC. It encodes CASSLSPESYEQYF.

The chain is built from TRBV7-6 and TRBJ1-1; a weak D match, TRBD1 (5 bases). In germline, CDR1 is SGHVS, CDR2 FNYEAQ. Trimming cost V 5 bases and J 4 bases, with 11 bases left between them. The length of the CDR3 is 13 residues. The chain's CDR3 is CASSGGEPTEAFF. DNA of the CDR3: TGTGCCAGCAGCGGGGGGGAACCCACTGAAGCTTTCTTT. The whole variable domain, filled in from reference TRBV7-6 and TRBJ1-1, reads GAGVSQSPRYKVTKRGQDVALRCDPISGHVSLYWYRQALGQGPEFLTYFNYEAQQDKSGLPNDRFSAERPEGSISTLTIQRTEQRDSAMYRCASSGGEPTEAFFGQGTRLTVV.

The chain is built from TRBV10-3 and TRBJ1-3; maybe TRBD1 (6 bases). This CDR3 contains 16 residues. The germline CDR1 and CDR2 sequences are ENHRY and SYGVKD. The ends were cut back, 0 bases at V and 4 bases at J, with 13 bases in the middle. The CDR3 sequence is CAISESAGAPGNTIYF. CDR3 nucleotides: TGTGCCATCAGTGAGTCCGCGGGGGCGCCCGGAAACACCATATATTTT.

The chain combines TRBV25-1 with TRBJ1-4, with D possibly being TRBD1 (5 bases). The CDR3 runs to 13 residues. V was pared by 7 bases and J by 12 bases, with 18 bases between. Germline V lookup: CDR1 MGHDK, CDR2 SYGVNS. The CDR3 here is CASTLGGEGELFF. The CDR3 coding sequence is TGTGCCAGCACCCTAGGAGGTGAAGGGGAACTGTTTTTT.

This clone was counted once. The V call is TRBV11-2, the J call TRBJ2-3, with D tentatively TRBD1 or TRBD2 (5 bases each). The CDR3 loop spans 14 amino acids. CDR1 and CDR2 from the germline V gene are SGHAT and FQNNGV. The V end was cut by 2 bases, the J end by 6 bases, with 12 bases between. CDR3 sequence (DNA): TGTGCCAGCAGCTTAACGCGAGGGGCCGATACGCAGTATTTT. It yields the protein CASSLTRGADTQYF.

This chain uses TRBV2 with TRBJ1-4, with 8 nucleotides matching TRBD1. There are 14 residues in the CDR3. V lost 6 bases to trimming and J lost 4 bases; unmatched junction nucleotides: 4. Germline V lookup: CDR1 SNHLY, CDR2 FYNNEI. The CDR3 DNA reads as TGTGCCAGCAGCTGGACAGGGATTAATGAAAAACTGTTTTTT. Amino acids: CASSWTGINEKLFF.

The CDR3 DNA follows: TGTGCCAGCAGCCAGCTAGACTACAATGAGCAGTTCTTC. It translates to CASSQLDYNEQFF. This chain links TRBV7-9 with TRBJ2-1, with unresolved D. V lost 5 bases and J lost 3, with 8 bases in between. The length of the CDR3 is 13 residues. Germline V gene data show CDR1 as SEHNR and CDR2 as FQNEAQ (reference sequence).

This chain joins TRBV2 and TRBJ1-2, with D tentatively TRBD1 (5 bases). The CDR3 has 13 residues. V lost 10 bases and J 4 bases, leaving 16 bases between the germline ends. Germline V gene lookup returns CDR1 SNHLY and CDR2 FYNNEI. In nucleotides, the CDR3 is TGTGCCACCCAACGGCAGGGACCCTATGGCTACACCTTC. Protein sequence: CATQRQGPYGYTF.

The rearrangement links TRBV11-2 to TRBJ2-1; TRBD2 aligns across 9 bases. Germline V gives CDR1 SGHAT, CDR2 FQNNGV. J was trimmed by 6 bases and V by 5 bases; bases with no gene match: 2. The CDR3 totals 13 residues. The CDR3, as DNA: TGTGCCAGCAGCCAGGGACTAGCCAATGAGCAGTTCTTC. Its translation is CASSQGLANEQFF.

The chain links TRBV5-6 to TRBJ2-5; the match to TRBD2 covers 9 bases. Unmatched junction bases numbered 4, after V lost 0 bases and J lost 1 base. The CDR3 spans 16 residues. Germline V lookup: CDR1 SGHDT, CDR2 YYEEEE. In DNA form, the CDR3 reads TGTGCCAGCAGCTTGGGCGGGGGGGCCCCCCAAGAGACCCAGTACTTC. It specifies CASSLGGGAPQETQYF. Complete variable domain (other parts from reference TRBV5-6 and TRBJ2-5): DAGVTQSPTHLIKTRGQQVTLRCSPKSGHDTVSWYQQALGQGPQFIFQYYEEEERQRGNFPDRFSGHQFPNYSSELNVNALLLGDSALYLCASSLGGGAPQETQYFGPGTRLLVL.

The chain couples TRBV13 to TRBJ2-7; weak D call: TRBD2 (5 bases). The CDR3 covers 15 residues. Between the trimmed V and J ends, which lost 4 bases and 3 bases, there was a span of 16 bases. The germline V gene has CDR1 PRHDT and CDR2 FYEKMQ (reference sequence). In DNA form, the CDR3 reads TGTGCCAGCAGCTACTTCCTCAGGAGCGGCTACGAGCAGTACTTC. Translating it yields CASSYFLRSGYEQYF.

This clone was recorded only once. The V call is TRBV27, the J call TRBJ2-1, with no clear D. Germline CDR1 MNHEY, CDR2 SMNVEV (reference sequence). Trimming took 3 bases from V and 7 from J, leaving 4 bases between them. This CDR3 is built from 11 residues. Written as DNA, the CDR3 is TGTGCCAGCAGTTTTAAGAATGAGCAGTTCTTC. Amino acid sequence: CASSFKNEQFF.

This clone appeared a single time. The CDR3 region has the DNA TGCGCCAGCAGCTCAAACATAGGGTCAACTAATGAAAAACTGTTTTTT. This sequence encodes CASSSNIGSTNEKLFF. The rearrangement links TRBV4-3 to TRBJ1-4; D remains ambiguous. This CDR3 is 16 amino acids long. Looked up from germline, CDR1 is LGHNA and CDR2 is YSLEER. The V end was cut by 5 bases, the J end by 0 bases, with 13 bases between.

This rearrangement joins TRBV7-3 to TRBJ2-3, with TRBD1 matching 8 bases. This CDR3 comprises 16 residues. J lost 0 bases, V lost 5 bases, and 7 bases had no gene match. The germline CDR1 and CDR2 sequences are SGHTA and FQGTGA. The CDR3 DNA reads TGTGCCAGCAGCAACTCGGGGACAGGCAGCACAGATACGCAGTATTTT. Its protein product is CASSNSGTGSTDTQYF.

This chain links TRBV27 with TRBJ2-2; 9 bases agree with TRBD1. The trim removed 4 bases at V and 5 bases at J, leaving 11 bases unmatched. The CDR3 consists of 17 residues. In germline, CDR1 is MNHEY, CDR2 SMNVEV (reference sequence). CDR3 residues: CASSYLTGGAGTGELFF. CDR3 in DNA: TGTGCCAGCAGTTACCTAACAGGGGGCGCGGGGACCGGGGAGCTGTTTTTT.

In DNA form, the CDR3 reads TGCAGCTTCCACGGGGTTTATGGCTACACCTTC. Its translation is CSFHGVYGYTF. The genes are TRBV29-1 and TRBJ1-2; D remains ambiguous. In germline, CDR1 is SQVTM, CDR2 ANQGSEA. V shed 8 bases and J shed 5 bases, with 12 bases lying between them. The CDR3 extends over 11 amino acids. Full variable domain (rest looked up from reference TRBV29-1 and TRBJ1-2): SAVISQKPSRDICQRGTSLTIQCQVDSQVTMMFWYRQQPGQSLTLIATANQGSEATYESGFVIDKFPISRPNLTFSTLTVSNMSPEDSSIYLCSFHGVYGYTFGSGTRLTVV.

J is TRBJ2-3 and V is TRBV9; 10 nucleotides line up with TRBD2. With 4 bases clipped from V and 5 bases from J, the junction kept 7 bases outside the gene matches. The V gene's germline CDR1 is SGDLS and CDR2 YYNGEE. The CDR3 spans 15 residues. For the CDR3, the DNA is TGTGCCAGCAGCTCTAGTAGCGGGGGGATAGATACGCAGTATTTT. It is translated as CASSSSSGGIDTQYF.

A single count supports this clone. This rearrangement joins TRBV5-4 to TRBJ2-7; 8 nucleotides agree with TRBD2. The CDR3 sequence is 14 residues long. CDR1 is SGHNT, CDR2 YYREEE, per germline (reference sequence). V trimming: 2 bases; J trimming: 2 bases; junction bases outside the gene matches: 3. In DNA, the CDR3 is TGTGCCAGCAGCTTTCGGGGGGGACCCTACGAGCAGTACTTC. Residues: CASSFRGGPYEQYF.

The CDR3 is CASSHDPLGSYEQYF. In nucleotides, the CDR3 is TGCGCCAGCAGCCATGACCCCCTAGGATCCTACGAGCAGTACTTC. The chain joins TRBV4-1 to TRBJ2-7; D unclear. The CDR3 length is 15 residues. CDR1 and CDR2 (germline): MGHRA, YSYEKL. With 3 bases removed from V and 1 base from J, the gap between germline ends came to 13 bases.

The chain employs TRBV30 and TRBJ1-4; D not certain. The germline V gene has CDR1 GTSNPN and CDR2 SVGIG (reference sequence). The V and J ends lost 2 bases and 13 bases respectively, with 17 bases between them. The CDR3 is made up of 13 amino acids. This CDR3 reads CAWSPPEGVLLFF. In DNA form, the CDR3 reads TGTGCCTGGAGTCCACCTGAGGGAGTATTACTGTTTTTT.